This T cell receptor beta chain stems from a study of shared clonotypes between healthy human individuals. Study-level points and caveats: The study sampled only blood, and tissue repertoires likely differ.

The sample holds many counts of this clone. Its antigen is undetermined. Germline V gene data show CDR1 as SGHTA and CDR2 as FQGTGA. Between the trimmed V and J ends, which lost 5 bases and 2 bases, there was a span of 9 bases. CDR3 length: 13 amino acids. Profiling relied on immunoSEQ multiplex PCR, and the TCRdb table lists in-frame clones only, not all of them. The sample shows about 1.1 million clones, approximately 80% of them seen only once. The clonotype comes from a man aged 18 to 30 in good health. Some clones in this sample may be carry-over from other donors' samples. Material for sequencing was memory CD4+ T cells from PBMCs. The subset was: CD45RA-negative fraction. The chain uses TRBV7-3 and TRBJ2-5; no reliable D call. CDR3 region: CASSPTRQETQYF. The CDR3 coding sequence is TGTGCCAGCAGCCCTACGAGACAAGAGACCCAGTACTTC.